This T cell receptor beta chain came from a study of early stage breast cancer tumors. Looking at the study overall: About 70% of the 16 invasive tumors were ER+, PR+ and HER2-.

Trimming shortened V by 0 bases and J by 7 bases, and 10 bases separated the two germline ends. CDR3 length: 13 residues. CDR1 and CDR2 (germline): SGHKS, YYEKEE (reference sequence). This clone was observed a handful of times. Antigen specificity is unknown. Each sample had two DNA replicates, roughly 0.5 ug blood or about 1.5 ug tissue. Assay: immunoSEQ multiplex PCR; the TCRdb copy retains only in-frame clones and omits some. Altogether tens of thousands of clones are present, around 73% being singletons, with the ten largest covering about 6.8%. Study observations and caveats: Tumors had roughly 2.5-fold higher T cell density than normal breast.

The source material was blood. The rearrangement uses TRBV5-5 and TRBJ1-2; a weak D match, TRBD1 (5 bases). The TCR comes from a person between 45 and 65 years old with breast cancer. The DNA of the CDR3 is TGTGCCAGCAGCTTGGACGCAGGGTTTGGCTACACCTTC. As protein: CASSLDAGFGYTF.